The subject of this entry is one T cell receptor beta chain. This sample is drawn from a study of cytomegalovirus exposure and HLA in healthy donors. This CDR3 is 15 amino acids long. CDR1 WSHSY and CDR2 SAAADI come from the germline V gene. V was clipped by 0 bases and J by 3 bases, with 11 bases between them. A multiplex PCR was run with 60 Vbeta primers and 13 Jbeta primers. The method was immunoSEQ multiplex PCR; TCRdb's version includes in-frame clones alone and lacks a portion of them. This sample carries about 140,000 clones, 80% of them seen once, and the ten largest clones take 2% to 2.5%. The receptor was derived from a man aged 45-60 years in good health and CMV-seronegative. The chain recombines TRBV10-2 with TRBJ1-1; D gene uncertain. The source material was PBMCs. The chain's CDR3 is CASSESQNSYTEAFF. In DNA form, the CDR3 reads TGCGCCAGCAGTGAGTCCCAGAACAGTTACACTGAAGCTTTCTTT.